Each of the 27 T cell receptor beta chains below was sequenced from the same sample in a study of shared clonotypes between healthy human individuals. Libraries were prepared by immunoSEQ multiplex PCR; TCRdb keeps only in-frame clonotypes and omits some of them. Of 300,000 to 400,000 clones in the sample, over 75% were seen once. What was sequenced was memory CD8+ T cells sorted from blood. The subset was: CD45RO+ cells pooled with CCR7-negative TemRA cells. These receptors all come from a man younger than 30 in good health.

The V and J genes are TRBV28 and TRBJ1-5, with D maybe TRBD1 (6 bases). V dropped 2 bases and J dropped 3 bases, with 11 bases sitting between them. Germline CDR1 reads MDHEN; CDR2 reads SYDVKM. This CDR3 is built from 15 residues. The CDR3 sequence is CASSLGRGYNQPQHF. CDR3 bases: TGTGCCAGCAGTTTAGGCAGGGGATACAATCAGCCCCAGCATTTT. The entire variable domain, with the rest obtained from reference TRBV28 and TRBJ1-5, is as follows: DVKVTQSSRYLVKRTGEKVFLECVQDMDHENMFWYRQDPGLGLRLIYFSYDVKMKEKGDIPEGYSVSREKKERFSLILESASTNQTSMYLCASSLGRGYNQPQHFGDGTRLSIL.

The chain combines TRBV5-1 with TRBJ2-7; 15 positions agree with TRBD2. This CDR3 comprises 19 residues. Trimming took 0 bases from V and 0 from J; bases not matched to a gene: 7. CDR1 and CDR2 (germline): SGHRS, YFSETQ. The CDR3 protein is CASSLVWTSGRALSYEQYF. CDR3 DNA sequence: TGCGCCAGCAGCTTGGTTTGGACTAGCGGGAGGGCCCTCTCCTACGAGCAGTACTTC.

This clone was recorded only once. The V and J genes are TRBV7-9 and TRBJ1-2, with D unresolved. This CDR3 is built from 15 residues. Germline lookup yields CDR1 SEHNR and CDR2 FQNEAQ (reference sequence). V shed 5 bases and J shed 4 bases, with 17 bases lying between them. This chain's CDR3 is CASSPDGFHAYGYTF. CDR3 sequence (DNA): TGTGCCAGCAGCCCGGACGGATTCCACGCCTATGGCTACACCTTC.

The CDR3 nucleotides are TGTGCCAGTAGTCCCGGATTAGGGTCCTACAATGAGCAGTTCTTC. This gives the protein CASSPGLGSYNEQFF. The chain combines TRBV19 with TRBJ2-1; the D is unclear. Germline loops: CDR1 LNHDA, CDR2 SQIVND (reference sequence). Trimming removed 5 bases at V and 1 base at J, with 12 bases between. The CDR3 is 15 residues long.

The DNA for the CDR3 is TGTGCCAGCAGCCAATCGACAGGGGAAGGGGAAAAACTGTTTTTT. Translating gives CASSQSTGEGEKLFF. The V call is TRBV7-9, the J call TRBJ1-4, with 8 bases that match TRBD1. V shed 5 bases, J shed 8 bases, and the junction held 10 bases outside the gene matches. Germline V gives CDR1 SEHNR, CDR2 FQNEAQ (reference sequence). This CDR3 has 15 amino acids.

The chain joins TRBV2 to TRBJ1-5; D remains ambiguous. Trimming shortened V by 6 bases and J by 0 bases, and 12 bases separated the two germline ends. Germline V CDR1 and CDR2: SNHLY, FYNNEI. CDR3 size: 15 residues. The CDR3 DNA reads as TGTGCCAGCAGGGGGAGATTGAATAGCAATCAGCCCCAGCATTTT. Residues: CASRGRLNSNQPQHF. Looking up the rest from reference TRBV2 and TRBJ1-5 gives the full variable domain: EPEVTQTPSHQVTQMGQEVILRCVPISNHLYFYWYRQILGQKVEFLVSFYNNEISEKSEIFDDQFSVERPDGSNFTLKIRSTKLEDSAMYFCASRGRLNSNQPQHFGDGTRLSIL.

The chain couples TRBV29-1 to TRBJ2-1, with TRBD2 identical over 8 bases. This CDR3 has 13 residues. Germline V gene sequence: CDR1 SQVTM, CDR2 ANQGSEA. Trimming removed 3 bases from V and 9 bases from J; junction bases left unmatched: 7. The CDR3 DNA follows: TGCAGCGTTGAGGGGGGACTAGAACTTGAGCAGTTCTTC. Amino acids: CSVEGGLELEQFF.

The chain couples TRBV28 to TRBJ2-7; 7 nucleotides match TRBD1. The V gene end was trimmed by 5 bases and the J gene end by 0 bases; junction bases not matched to a gene: 13. Germline V gene lookup returns CDR1 MDHEN and CDR2 SYDVKM. The CDR3 runs 17 residues. CDR3 in amino acids: CASSLPYDRVDSYEQYF. The DNA for the CDR3 is TGTGCCAGCAGTCTCCCCTACGACAGGGTCGACTCCTACGAGCAGTACTTC.

The chain carries TRBV9 and TRBJ2-7, with 8 bases fitting TRBD1. V lost 4 bases to trimming and J lost 6 bases; unmatched junction nucleotides: 3. The CDR3 runs to 12 residues. CDR1 is SGDLS and CDR2 is YYNGEE in the germline V gene. CDR3 residues: CASSITGGEQYF. The DNA of the CDR3 is TGTGCCAGCAGCATCACAGGGGGCGAGCAGTACTTC.

J is TRBJ2-1 and V is TRBV6-5; D not certain. Germline V gives CDR1 MNHEY, CDR2 SVGAGI. The germline V and J ends were trimmed by 10 bases and 2 bases, with 15 bases remaining between them. This CDR3 has 14 amino acids. CDR3: CATSQDGAYNEQFF. The CDR3 DNA sequence: TGTGCCACCTCTCAGGACGGAGCCTACAATGAGCAGTTCTTC.

This rearrangement joins TRBV6-5 to TRBJ2-3, with 7 positions matching TRBD1. V dropped 8 bases and J dropped 4; count of bases not matched to a gene: 6. Germline CDR1 reads MNHEY; CDR2 reads SVGAGI. This CDR3 has 13 amino acids. CDR3 DNA sequence: TGTGCCAGCGGACTCGGGACAGCAGATACGCAGTATTTT. Protein product: CASGLGTADTQYF.

The chain carries TRBV18 and TRBJ2-1; perhaps D is TRBD1 or TRBD2 (6 bases each). Germline V gene lookup returns CDR1 KGHSH and CDR2 LQKENI. Trimming took off 0 bases at V and 4 bases at J, with 19 bases between the two ends. The CDR3 consists of 18 residues. The CDR3 is CASSPPRRGPLPYNEQFF. CDR3 sequence (DNA): TGTGCCAGCTCACCACCGCGCCGGGGGCCACTCCCTTACAATGAGCAGTTCTTC.

This chain links TRBV6-5 with TRBJ2-3; D is undetermined. The germline V gene has CDR1 MNHEY and CDR2 SVGAGI. CDR3 length equals 13 residues. Trimming pared 2 bases from V and 1 base from J, leaving 4 bases between. The CDR3 sequence is CASSYGGTDTQYF. The CDR3 DNA is TGTGCCAGCAGTTACGGTGGCACAGATACGCAGTATTTT.

J is TRBJ2-2 and V is TRBV5-1, with D hard to call. CDR1 and CDR2 (germline): SGHRS, YFSETQ. This CDR3 spans 15 amino acids. With 0 bases removed from V and 3 bases from J, the gap between germline ends came to 9 bases. This chain's CDR3 is CASSLAGGHTGELFF. The CDR3 DNA sequence: TGCGCCAGCAGCTTGGCGGGCGGACACACCGGGGAGCTGTTTTTT.

The chain has TRBV7-9 and TRBJ1-2; the D is unclear. Germline assignment: CDR1 SEHNR and CDR2 FQNEAQ (reference sequence). Trimming removed 5 bases from V and 3 bases from J, with 7 bases in between. This CDR3 region has 12 residues. CDR3 sequence reads: CASSRSDYGYTF. CDR3 DNA: TGTGCCAGCAGCCGGAGCGACTATGGCTACACCTTC.

The chain uses TRBV19 and TRBJ2-5; possible D gene TRBD1, 5 bases. V lost 9 bases and J lost 5, with 22 bases in between. CDR1 is LNHDA and CDR2 is SQIVND in the germline V gene (reference sequence). The CDR3 has 15 amino acids. CDR3: CASQDMGLGLETQYF. The CDR3 coding sequence is TGTGCCAGCCAGGATATGGGGCTGGGGCTCGAGACCCAGTACTTC.

The sample holds one count of this clone. The V gene is TRBV11-2, the J gene TRBJ2-7; 9 bases match TRBD1. This CDR3 is 15 amino acids long. CDR1 SGHAT and CDR2 FQNNGV come from the germline V gene. V lost 1 base, J lost 7 bases, and 8 bases stayed unmatched. In DNA form, the CDR3 reads TGTGCCAGCAGCTTAGTCAACAGGGGGCTAGATGAGCAGTACTTC. This sequence encodes CASSLVNRGLDEQYF.

This sequence joins TRBV11-2 and TRBJ2-7; TRBD1 aligns across 10 bases. Germline values: CDR1 SGHAT, CDR2 FQNNGV. The CDR3 extends over 15 amino acids. The trim removed 5 bases at V and 6 bases at J, leaving 10 bases unmatched. CDR3 bases: TGTGCCAGCAGCCCGCCCGGACAGGGGGTACGCGAGCAGTACTTC. Translating gives CASSPPGQGVREQYF.

This chain links TRBV28 with TRBJ2-7; 7 bases match TRBD1. The CDR3 loop spans 14 amino acids. J lost 2 bases, V lost 5 bases, and 6 bases had no gene match. CDR1 and CDR2 (germline): MDHEN, SYDVKM. Here the CDR3 DNA reads TGTGCCAGCAGTCCATGGCAGGGGGCCTACGAGCAGTACTTC. Residues: CASSPWQGAYEQYF.

The chain employs TRBV10-2 and TRBJ2-4, with 7 bases that match TRBD1. The CDR3 extends over 15 amino acids. In germline, CDR1 is WSHSY, CDR2 SAAADI. With V trimmed by 3 bases and J by 3 bases, 5 bases remained unmatched. As DNA, the CDR3 is TGCGCCAGCAGTGACACCCGGACAGGCAAAAACATTCAGTACTTC. Residues: CASSDTRTGKNIQYF.

This sequence joins TRBV7-9 and TRBJ2-7, with 9 positions matching TRBD2. This CDR3 is 18 amino acids long. Germline V gives CDR1 SEHNR, CDR2 FQNEAQ (reference sequence). V shed 4 bases, J shed 0 bases, and the junction held 13 bases outside the gene matches. The CDR3, as DNA: TGTGCCAGCAGCTCGGTCGGCGGGAGGGAGGGCCCCTCCTACGAGCAGTACTTC. Translation: CASSSVGGREGPSYEQYF.

This clone was recorded only once. The chain is built from TRBV6-1 and TRBJ2-7, with D possibly TRBD1 on 5 matching bases. Germline V gives CDR1 MNHNS, CDR2 SASEGT. V lost 2 bases and J lost 6, with 14 bases in between. This CDR3 spans 14 amino acids. In DNA form, the CDR3 reads TGTGCCAGCAGTGAAAGATACAGGACGGTCGAGCAGTACTTC. It translates to CASSERYRTVEQYF.

The rearrangement links TRBV30 to TRBJ2-5; 7 nucleotides align to TRBD2. The CDR3 has 14 amino acids. The germline gives CDR1 GTSNPN, CDR2 SVGIG (reference sequence). J lost 2 bases, V lost 4 bases, and 7 bases had no gene match. The CDR3 is CAWKLAFLQETQYF. CDR3 bases: TGTGCCTGGAAACTAGCGTTCCTTCAAGAGACCCAGTACTTC.

This chain connects TRBV5-6 to TRBJ2-2, with TRBD1 identical over 7 bases. With 1 base clipped from V and 0 bases from J, the junction kept 3 bases outside the gene matches. The CDR3 is 16 residues long. Germline V CDR1 and CDR2: SGHDT, YYEEEE. Here the CDR3 DNA reads TGTGCCAGCAGCTTGTTAGGGGGCACGAACACCGGGGAGCTGTTTTTT. Translated: CASSLLGGTNTGELFF.

The J gene is TRBJ1-6, the V gene TRBV2; D is uncertain. CDR1 is SNHLY and CDR2 is FYNNEI in the germline V gene. The CDR3 is 14 amino acids. V dropped 3 bases and J dropped 8 bases, with 11 bases sitting between them. For the CDR3, the DNA is TGTGCCAGCAGTGAGGAGGAGTTGGATTCACCCCTCCACTTT. This sequence encodes CASSEEELDSPLHF.

This clone is a singleton in its sample. The V gene is TRBV9, the J gene TRBJ2-2; D is undetermined. Trimming pared 0 bases from V and 4 bases from J, leaving 13 bases between. The germline gives CDR1 SGDLS, CDR2 YYNGEE. This CDR3 comprises 16 residues. The CDR3 nucleotides are TGTGCCAGCAGCGTAGTTTCAGGCAGCCCCACCGGGGAGCTGTTTTTT. The encoded protein is CASSVVSGSPTGELFF.

The chain couples TRBV13 to TRBJ2-2; D possibly corresponds to TRBD2 (8 bases). The CDR3 runs to 15 residues. Trimming stripped 2 bases from V and 6 bases from J, with 13 bases between. Germline CDR1 is PRHDT and CDR2 is FYEKMQ (reference sequence). The CDR3 coding sequence is TGTGCCAGCAGCTTACGGGAGGGGGCCCCCGGGGAGCTGTTTTTT. Protein product: CASSLREGAPGELFF. Variable domain in full (rest from reference TRBV13 and TRBJ2-2): AAGVIQSPRHLIKEKRETATLKCYPIPRHDTVYWYQQGPGQDPQFLISFYEKMQSDKGSIPDRFSAQQFSDYHSELNMSSLELGDSALYFCASSLREGAPGELFFGEGSRLTVL.